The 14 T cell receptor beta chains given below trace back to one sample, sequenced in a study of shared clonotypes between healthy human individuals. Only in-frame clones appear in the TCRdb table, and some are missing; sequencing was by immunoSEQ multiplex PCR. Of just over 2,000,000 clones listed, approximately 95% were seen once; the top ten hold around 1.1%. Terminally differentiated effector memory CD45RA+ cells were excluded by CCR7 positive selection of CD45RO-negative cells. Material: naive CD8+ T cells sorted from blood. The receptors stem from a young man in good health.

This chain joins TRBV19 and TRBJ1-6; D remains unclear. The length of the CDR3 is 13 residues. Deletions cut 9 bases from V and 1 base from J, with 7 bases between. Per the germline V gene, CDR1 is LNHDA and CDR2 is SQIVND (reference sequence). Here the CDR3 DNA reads TGTGCCAGCGGTGATTCCTATAATTCACCCCTCCACTTT. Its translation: CASGDSYNSPLHF.

For the CDR3, the DNA is TGTGCCAGCACCTGGACAGGCTTCTACGAGCAGTACTTC. Translation gives CASTWTGFYEQYF. This chain uses TRBV7-2 with TRBJ2-7; 7 bases fit TRBD1. With V trimmed by 7 bases and J by 3 bases, 6 bases remained unmatched. The germline V gene has CDR1 SGHTA and CDR2 FQGNSA. The CDR3 extends over 13 amino acids.

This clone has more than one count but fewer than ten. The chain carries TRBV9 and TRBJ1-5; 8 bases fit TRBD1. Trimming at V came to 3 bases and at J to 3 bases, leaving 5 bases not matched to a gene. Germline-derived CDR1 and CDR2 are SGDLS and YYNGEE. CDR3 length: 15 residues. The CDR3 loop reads CASSDGTGPNQPQHF. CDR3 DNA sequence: TGTGCCAGCAGCGACGGGACAGGACCCAATCAGCCCCAGCATTTT.

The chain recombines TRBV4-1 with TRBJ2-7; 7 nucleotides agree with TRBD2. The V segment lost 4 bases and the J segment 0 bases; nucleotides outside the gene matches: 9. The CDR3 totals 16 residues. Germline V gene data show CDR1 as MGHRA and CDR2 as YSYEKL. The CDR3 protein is CASSRGGGGSSYEQYF. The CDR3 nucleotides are TGCGCCAGCAGCCGAGGTGGGGGGGGGAGCTCCTACGAGCAGTACTTC.

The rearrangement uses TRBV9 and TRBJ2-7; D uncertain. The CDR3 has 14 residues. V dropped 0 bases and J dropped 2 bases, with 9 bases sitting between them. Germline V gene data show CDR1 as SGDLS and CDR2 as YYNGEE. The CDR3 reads CASSVALDAYEQYF. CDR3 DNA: TGTGCCAGCAGCGTAGCCCTGGATGCCTACGAGCAGTACTTC.

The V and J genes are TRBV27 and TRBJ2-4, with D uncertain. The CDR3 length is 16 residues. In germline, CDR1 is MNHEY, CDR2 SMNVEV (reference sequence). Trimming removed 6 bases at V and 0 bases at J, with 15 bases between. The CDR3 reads CASSYGSASAKNIQYF. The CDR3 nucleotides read TGTGCCAGCAGCTACGGTTCGGCGTCAGCCAAAAACATTCAGTACTTC.

The CDR3 spells CASSSMGYNEQFF. CDR3 nucleotides: TGTGCCAGCAGTTCAATGGGGTACAATGAGCAGTTCTTC. The chain has TRBV27 and TRBJ2-1, with unresolved D. The CDR3 is 13 residues long. Germline loops: CDR1 MNHEY, CDR2 SMNVEV (reference sequence). V gave up 4 bases and J gave up 4 bases, with 8 bases separating them.

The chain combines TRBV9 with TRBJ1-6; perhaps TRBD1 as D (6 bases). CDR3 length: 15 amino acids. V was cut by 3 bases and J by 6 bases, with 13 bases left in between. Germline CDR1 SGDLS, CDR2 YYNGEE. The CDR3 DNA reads TGTGCCAGCAGCGCGGACAGTACCGGTAATTCACCCCTCCACTTT. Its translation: CASSADSTGNSPLHF. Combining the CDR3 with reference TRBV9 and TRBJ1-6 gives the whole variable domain DSGVTQTPKHLITATGQRVTLRCSPRSGDLSVYWYQQSLDQGLQFLIQYYNGEERAKGNILERFSAQQFPDLHSELNLSSLELGDSALYFCASSADSTGNSPLHFGNGTRLTVT.

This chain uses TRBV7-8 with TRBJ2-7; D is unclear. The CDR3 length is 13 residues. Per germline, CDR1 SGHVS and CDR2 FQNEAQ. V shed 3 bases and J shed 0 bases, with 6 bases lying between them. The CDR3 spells CASSFQSSYEQYF. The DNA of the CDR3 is TGTGCCAGCAGCTTTCAGAGCTCCTACGAGCAGTACTTC.

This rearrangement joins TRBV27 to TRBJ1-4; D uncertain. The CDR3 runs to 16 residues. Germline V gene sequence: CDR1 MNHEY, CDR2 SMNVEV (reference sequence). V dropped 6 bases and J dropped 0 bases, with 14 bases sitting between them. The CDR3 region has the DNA TGTGCCAGCAGAGGACGGACGGAACCAACTAATGAAAAACTGTTTTTT. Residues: CASRGRTEPTNEKLFF.

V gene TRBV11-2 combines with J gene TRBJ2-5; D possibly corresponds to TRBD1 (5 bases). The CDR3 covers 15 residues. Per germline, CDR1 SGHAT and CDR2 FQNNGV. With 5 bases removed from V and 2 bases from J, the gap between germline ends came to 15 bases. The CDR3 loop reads CASSPQQVLQETQYF. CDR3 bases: TGTGCCAGCAGCCCCCAACAGGTTCTACAAGAGACCCAGTACTTC.

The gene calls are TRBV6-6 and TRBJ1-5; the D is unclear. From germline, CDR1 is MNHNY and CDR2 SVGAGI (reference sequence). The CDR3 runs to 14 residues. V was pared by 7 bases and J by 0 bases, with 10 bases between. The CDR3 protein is CASNDGYSNQPQHF. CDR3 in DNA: TGTGCCAGCAACGACGGTTATAGCAATCAGCCCCAGCATTTT.

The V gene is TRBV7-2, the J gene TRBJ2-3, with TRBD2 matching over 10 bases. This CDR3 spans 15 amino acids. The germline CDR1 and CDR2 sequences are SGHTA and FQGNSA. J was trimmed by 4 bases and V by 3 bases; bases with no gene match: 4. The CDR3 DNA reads TGTGCCAGCAGCTTGTATGGACTAGCGGCAGATACGCAGTATTTT. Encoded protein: CASSLYGLAADTQYF.

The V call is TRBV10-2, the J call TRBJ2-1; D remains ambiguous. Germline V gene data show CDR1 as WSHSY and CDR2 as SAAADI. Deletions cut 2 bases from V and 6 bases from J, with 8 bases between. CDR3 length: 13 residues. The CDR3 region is CASSELRLNEQFF. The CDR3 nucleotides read TGCGCCAGCAGTGAGCTCCGGCTCAATGAGCAGTTCTTC.